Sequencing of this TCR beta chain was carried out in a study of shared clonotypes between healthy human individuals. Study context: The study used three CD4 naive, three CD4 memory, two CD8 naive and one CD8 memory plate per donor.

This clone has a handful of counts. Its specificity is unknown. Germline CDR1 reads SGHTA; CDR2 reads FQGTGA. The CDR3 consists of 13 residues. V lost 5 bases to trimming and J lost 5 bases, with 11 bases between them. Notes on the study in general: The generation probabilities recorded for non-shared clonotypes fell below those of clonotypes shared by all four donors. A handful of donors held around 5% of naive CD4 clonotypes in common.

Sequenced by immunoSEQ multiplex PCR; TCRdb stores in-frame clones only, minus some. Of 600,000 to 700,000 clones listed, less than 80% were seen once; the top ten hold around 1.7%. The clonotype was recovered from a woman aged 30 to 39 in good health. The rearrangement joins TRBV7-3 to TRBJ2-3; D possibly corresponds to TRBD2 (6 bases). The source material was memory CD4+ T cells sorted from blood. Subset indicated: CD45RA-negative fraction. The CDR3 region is CASSQNSGDTQYF. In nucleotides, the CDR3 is TGTGCCAGCAGCCAAAATAGCGGAGATACGCAGTATTTT.